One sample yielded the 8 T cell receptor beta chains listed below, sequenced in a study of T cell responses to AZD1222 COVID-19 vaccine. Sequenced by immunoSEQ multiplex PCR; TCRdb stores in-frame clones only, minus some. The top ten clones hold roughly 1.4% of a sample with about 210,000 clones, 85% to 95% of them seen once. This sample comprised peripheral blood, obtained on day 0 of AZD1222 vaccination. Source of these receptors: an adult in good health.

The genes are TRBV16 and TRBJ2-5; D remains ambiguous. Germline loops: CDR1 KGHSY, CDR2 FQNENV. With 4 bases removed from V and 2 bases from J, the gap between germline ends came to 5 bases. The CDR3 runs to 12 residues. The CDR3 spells CASSRKQETQYF. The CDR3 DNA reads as TGTGCCAGCAGCCGAAAACAAGAGACCCAGTACTTC.

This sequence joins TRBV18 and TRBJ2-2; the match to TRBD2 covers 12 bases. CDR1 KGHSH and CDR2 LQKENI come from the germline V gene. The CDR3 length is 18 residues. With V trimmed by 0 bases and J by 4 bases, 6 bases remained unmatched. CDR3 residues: CASSPPALAGGLTGELFF. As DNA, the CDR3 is TGTGCCAGCTCACCACCAGCGCTAGCGGGGGGGCTCACCGGGGAGCTGTTTTTT.

The CDR3 sequence is CSVEAGVRGTGELFF. In nucleotides, the CDR3 is TGCAGCGTTGAAGCGGGGGTACGGGGGACCGGGGAGCTGTTTTTT. The V gene is TRBV29-1, the J gene TRBJ2-2; tentatively, D is TRBD2 (6 bases). The V end was cut by 1 base, the J end by 5 bases, with 14 bases between. Germline CDR1 and CDR2: SQVTM and ANQGSEA. CDR3 length: 15 residues.

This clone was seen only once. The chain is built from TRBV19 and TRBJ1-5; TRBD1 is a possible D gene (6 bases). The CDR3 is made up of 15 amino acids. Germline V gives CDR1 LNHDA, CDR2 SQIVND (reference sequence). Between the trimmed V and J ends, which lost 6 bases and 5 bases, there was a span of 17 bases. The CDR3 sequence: CASRSNRESDQPQHF. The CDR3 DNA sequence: TGTGCCAGTAGATCCAACAGGGAGTCGGATCAGCCCCAGCATTTT. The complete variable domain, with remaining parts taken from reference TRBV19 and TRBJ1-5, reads DGGITQSPKYLFRKEGQNVTLSCEQNLNHDAMYWYRQDPGQGLRLIYYSQIVNDFQKGDIAEGYSVSREKKESFPLTVTSAQKNPTAFYLCASRSNRESDQPQHFGDGTRLSIL.

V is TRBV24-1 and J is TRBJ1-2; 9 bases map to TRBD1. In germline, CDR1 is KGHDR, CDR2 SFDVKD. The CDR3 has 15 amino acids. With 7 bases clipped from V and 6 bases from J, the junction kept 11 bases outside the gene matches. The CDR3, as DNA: TGTGCCACCAGCCCACCCGAAGGGACAGGGAATGGCTACACCTTC. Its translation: CATSPPEGTGNGYTF.

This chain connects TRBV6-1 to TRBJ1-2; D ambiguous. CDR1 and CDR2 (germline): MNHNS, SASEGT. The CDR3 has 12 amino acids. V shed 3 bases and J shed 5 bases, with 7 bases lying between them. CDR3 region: CASSDNQYGYTF. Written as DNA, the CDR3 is TGTGCCAGCAGTGACAACCAGTATGGCTACACCTTC.

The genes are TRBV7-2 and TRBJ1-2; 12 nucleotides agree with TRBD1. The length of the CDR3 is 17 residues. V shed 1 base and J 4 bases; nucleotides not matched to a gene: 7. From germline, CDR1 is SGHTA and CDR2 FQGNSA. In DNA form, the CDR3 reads TGTGCCAGCAGCTTAGGCGGGGGACAGGGGGCGGGCTATGGCTACACCTTC. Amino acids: CASSLGGGQGAGYGYTF.

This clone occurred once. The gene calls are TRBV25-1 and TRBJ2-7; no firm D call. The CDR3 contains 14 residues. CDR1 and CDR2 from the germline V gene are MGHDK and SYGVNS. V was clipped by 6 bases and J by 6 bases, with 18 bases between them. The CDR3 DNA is TGTGCCAGCAGGGTTCAAGGACGTTCTGGCGAGCAGTACTTC. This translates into CASRVQGRSGEQYF.